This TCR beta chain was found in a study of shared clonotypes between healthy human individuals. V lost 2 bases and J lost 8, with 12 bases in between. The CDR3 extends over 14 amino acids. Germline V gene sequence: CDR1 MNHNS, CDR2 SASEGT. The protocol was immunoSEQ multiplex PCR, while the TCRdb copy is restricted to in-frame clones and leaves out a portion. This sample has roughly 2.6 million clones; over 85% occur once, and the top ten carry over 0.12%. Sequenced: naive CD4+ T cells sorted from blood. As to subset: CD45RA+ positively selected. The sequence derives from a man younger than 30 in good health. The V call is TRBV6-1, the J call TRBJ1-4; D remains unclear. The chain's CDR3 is CASSELFRAEKLFF. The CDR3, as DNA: TGTGCCAGCAGTGAACTTTTCCGGGCGGAAAAACTGTTTTTT.